The sequence of this T cell receptor (beta chain) was determined in a study of OX40 agonist ivuxolimab in advanced cancers. On the study more broadly: The study treated patients with ivuxolimab, an agonistic anti-OX40 (CD134) antibody. The study reported partial responses in three patients: one hepatocellular carcinoma, two cutaneous melanoma. Study findings and constraints: The mean number of expanded clones was higher in CD8+ T cells than in CD4+.

Germline V lookup: CDR1 SEHNR, CDR2 FQNEAQ (reference sequence). This CDR3 has 13 amino acids. Trimming took off 5 bases at V and 2 bases at J, with 9 bases between the two ends. As regards this clone: Its antigen is unidentified.

Produced via immunoSEQ multiplex PCR; TCRdb's table is partial and in-frame only. Among about 70,000 clones listed, approximately 84% were seen once. This sequence originates from an adult with an advanced solid tumor such as melanoma, head and neck, liver or kidney cancer. This rearrangement joins TRBV7-9 to TRBJ1-1; unclear D gene. Sequencing was performed on CD4+ or CD8+ T cells sorted from blood, taken in a trial of the OX40 agonist ivuxolimab. CDR3 nucleotide sequence: TGTGCCAGCAGCGAGGGATTCAACACTGAAGCTTTCTTT. It specifies CASSEGFNTEAFF.